The clone carrying this T cell receptor (beta chain) has just a few counts. A J-beta primer mix and a sample-barcoded 5' primer were used in a second PCR of roughly 6 to 11 cycles. TCRdb called the 5' RACE reads again in MiXCR, with one record for every CDR3 protein. The sample has about 1.4 million distinct CDR3 sequences, 55% to 75% seen once. The germline gives CDR1 SQVTM, CDR2 ANQGSEA. Trimming pared 3 bases from V and 8 bases from J, leaving 15 bases between. The CDR3 is 13 amino acids. Per sample, a minimum of 6 million PBMCs were isolated. The data originate from a study of blood T cells in healthy people across ages.

The sequenced material came from blood. The V call is TRBV29-1, the J call TRBJ2-3, with no clear D. The clonotype originates from a man aged 18 to 29 in good health. The CDR3 DNA follows: TGCAGCGTTGACCCTCCACCTAAGGGTACGCAGTATTTT. It codes for CSVDPPPKGTQYF.